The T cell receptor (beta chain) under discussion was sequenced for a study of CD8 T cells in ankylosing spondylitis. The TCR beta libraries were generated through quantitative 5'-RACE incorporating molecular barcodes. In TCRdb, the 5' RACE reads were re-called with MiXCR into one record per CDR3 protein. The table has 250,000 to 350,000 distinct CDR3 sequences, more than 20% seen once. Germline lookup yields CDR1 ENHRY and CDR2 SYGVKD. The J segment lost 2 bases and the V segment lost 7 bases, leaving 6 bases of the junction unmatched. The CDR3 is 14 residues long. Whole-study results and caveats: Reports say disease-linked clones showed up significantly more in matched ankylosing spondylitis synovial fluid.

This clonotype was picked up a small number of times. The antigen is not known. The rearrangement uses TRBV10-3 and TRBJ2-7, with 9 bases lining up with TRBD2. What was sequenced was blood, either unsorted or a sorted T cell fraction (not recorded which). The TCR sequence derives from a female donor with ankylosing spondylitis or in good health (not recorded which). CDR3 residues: CAIKGTSSPYEQYF. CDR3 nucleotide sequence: TGTGCCATCAAAGGGACTAGCAGCCCCTACGAGCAGTACTTC.